What follows are 16 T cell receptor beta chains derived from one specimen sequenced in a study of early T cells in non-severe SARS-CoV-2 infection. One entry per CDR3 protein results from TCRdb running MiXCR on the 5' RACE reads. The sample has fewer than 85,000 distinct CDR3 sequences, roughly an eighth seen once. The sample comprised whole blood. These receptors originate from an adult who was a healthcare worker with PCR-confirmed SARS-CoV-2 infection or an uninfected control (not recorded which).

The CDR3 is CASSLEVAGPDNEQFF. The CDR3 DNA is TGTGCCAGCAGTTTAGAAGTAGCGGGACCGGACAATGAGCAGTTCTTC. The chain combines TRBV28 with TRBJ2-1; TRBD2 matches 8 bases. V gave up 2 bases and J gave up 5 bases; unmatched junction bases: 8. Germline CDR1 reads MDHEN; CDR2 reads SYDVKM. There are 16 residues in the CDR3.

This clonotype was recorded at least ten times. The chain carries TRBV28 and TRBJ2-7; TRBD1 might be the D (6 bases). Germline CDR1 reads MDHEN; CDR2 reads SYDVKM. The CDR3 is made up of 13 amino acids. V gave up 6 bases and J gave up 6 bases, with 15 bases separating them. CDR3 loop: CASRGQGDAEQYF. CDR3 DNA: TGTGCCAGCAGGGGACAAGGTGATGCCGAGCAGTACTTC.

The chain carries TRBV5-1 and TRBJ2-2; D uncertain. Looked up from germline, CDR1 is SGHRS and CDR2 is YFSETQ. V lost 0 bases and J lost 5, with 11 bases in between. The CDR3 has 15 residues. CDR3 bases: TGCGCCAGCAGCTTGGGAGTTCTCCGGACCGGGGAGCTGTTTTTT. It codes for CASSLGVLRTGELFF.

This clonotype was observed many times. The genes are TRBV18 and TRBJ2-3, with no clear D. Germline V CDR1 and CDR2: KGHSH, LQKENI. CDR3 length: 12 amino acids. Trimming left V 1 base short and J 6 bases short, with 5 bases between. This chain's CDR3 is CASSPQGDTQYF. DNA for the CDR3: TGTGCCAGCTCACCACAGGGTGATACGCAGTATTTT.

Many counts were recorded for this clonotype. The chain is built from TRBV11-2 and TRBJ2-2; 9 bases match TRBD2. V was clipped by 5 bases and J by 3 bases; unmatched bases: 7. Germline V gene data show CDR1 as SGHAT and CDR2 as FQNNGV. This CDR3 region has 16 residues. CDR3 sequence reads: CASSTRSGRDTGELFF. CDR3 in DNA: TGTGCCAGCAGCACACGTAGCGGGAGAGACACCGGGGAGCTGTTTTTT. Full variable domain (remainder filled in from reference TRBV11-2 and TRBJ2-2): EAGVAQSPRYKIIEKRQSVAFWCNPISGHATLYWYQQILGQGPKLLIQFQNNGVVDDSQLPKDRFSAERLKGVDSTLKIQPAKLEDSAVYLCASSTRSGRDTGELFFGEGSRLTVL.

The table lists this clonotype with a count of one. The chain recombines TRBV29-1 with TRBJ2-3, with 10 bases fitting TRBD2. Germline values: CDR1 SQVTM, CDR2 ANQGSEA. Trimming cost V 1 base and J 5 bases; bases outside gene matches: 12. The CDR3 covers 17 residues. The CDR3, as DNA: TGCAGCGTTGAAGGAAGTTGGCCTAGCGGGAGTGTAGATACGCAGTATTTT. It specifies CSVEGSWPSGSVDTQYF.

At least ten counts were recorded for this clonotype. The chain couples TRBV7-8 to TRBJ2-7; D not certain. V lost 1 base, J lost 3 bases, and 10 bases lay in between. Germline V gene sequence: CDR1 SGHVS, CDR2 FQNEAQ. The CDR3 is 14 amino acids. The chain's CDR3 is CASSLESGSYEQYF. The CDR3 region has the DNA TGTGCCAGCAGCTTAGAGTCCGGAAGCTACGAGCAGTACTTC. Supplemented by reference TRBV7-8 and TRBJ2-7, the full variable domain reads GAGVSQSPRYKVAKRGQDVALRCDPISGHVSLFWYQQALGQGPEFLTYFQNEAQLDKSGLPSDRFFAERPEGSVSTLKIQRTQQEDSAVYLCASSLESGSYEQYFGPGTRLTVT.

This clonotype was observed a few times. This chain uses TRBV7-2 with TRBJ2-1; tentatively, D is TRBD1 (6 bases). Germline-derived CDR1 and CDR2 are SGHTA and FQGNSA. Trimming took off 1 base at V and 4 bases at J, with 11 bases between the two ends. The CDR3 runs to 15 residues. CDR3 in DNA: TGTGCCAGCAGCTTAGGGCAGGGGCAGTACAATGAGCAGTTCTTC. Translating gives CASSLGQGQYNEQFF.

This clonotype was recorded at least ten times. The chain uses TRBV11-2 and TRBJ1-5; the D is unclear. The V end was cut by 5 bases, the J end by 6 bases, with 8 bases between. From germline, CDR1 is SGHAT and CDR2 FQNNGV. This CDR3 region has 12 residues. CDR3 region: CASSQWGQPQHF. The CDR3 DNA follows: TGTGCCAGCAGCCAGTGGGGTCAGCCCCAGCATTTT.

This clonotype was found many times. The chain combines TRBV6-6 with TRBJ1-3, with TRBD1 identical over 11 bases. J was trimmed by 0 bases and V by 2 bases; bases with no gene match: 12. This CDR3 is 20 amino acids long. Germline V gene lookup returns CDR1 MNHNY and CDR2 SVGAGI (reference sequence). This CDR3 is CASSYAGTGGVLTSGNTIYF. The CDR3 DNA reads TGTGCCAGCAGTTACGCCGGGACAGGGGGTGTCCTAACCTCTGGAAACACCATATATTTT.

The chain employs TRBV5-6 and TRBJ2-3, with 7 bases identical to TRBD2. The ends lost 3 bases at V and 3 bases at J; junction bases unmatched: 7. Germline-derived CDR1 and CDR2 are SGHDT and YYEEEE. The CDR3 contains 15 residues. CDR3 DNA: TGTGCCAGCAGCTCATCGTTTAGCGGGACAGATACGCAGTATTTT. It specifies CASSSSFSGTDTQYF.

The CDR3 sequence: CASSSSTDSGEQFF. In DNA form, the CDR3 reads TGTGCCAGCAGCTCCTCGACAGATTCAGGTGAGCAGTTCTTC. The V call is TRBV7-8, the J call TRBJ2-1, with D possibly being TRBD1 (5 bases). Germline lookup yields CDR1 SGHVS and CDR2 FQNEAQ. The CDR3 covers 14 residues. Between the trimmed V and J ends, which lost 4 bases and 9 bases, there was a span of 16 bases.

The table lists this clonotype with a few counts. A much larger clone lies one base from this, so it may be a read error. This rearrangement joins TRBV5-1 to TRBJ1-6; 8 nucleotides agree with TRBD1. After removal of 0 bases from V and 7 bases from J, the junction contained 3 bases not matched to a gene. CDR1 is SGHRS, CDR2 YFSETQ, per germline. The CDR3 contains 15 residues. This CDR3 reads CASSLAGGWNSPLHF. CDR3 coding DNA: TGCGCCAGCAGCTTGGCAGGGGGCTGGAATTCACCCCTCCACTTT.

The sample holds many counts of this clonotype. CDR3: CASGFSRRRIYEQYF. The CDR3 bases are TGTGCCAGCGGATTTTCCAGGCGCCGGATCTACGAGCAGTACTTC. The chain has TRBV5-5 and TRBJ2-7; no definite D call. Looked up from germline, CDR1 is SGHKS and CDR2 is YYEKEE (reference sequence). CDR3 length: 15 amino acids. Trimming shortened V by 7 bases and J by 3 bases, and 20 bases separated the two germline ends.

With respect to this clonotype: At one boundary the junction diverges from the germline segment, which might be a read error. The gene calls are TRBV7-9 and TRBJ2-4, with TRBD1 matching 7 bases. The length of the CDR3 is 16 residues. Germline V gene lookup returns CDR1 SEHNR and CDR2 FQNEAQ (reference sequence). DNA of the CDR3: TGTGCCAGCAGCTTAGCAGGGGGCGCGGCCAAAACCATTCAGTACTTC. Translated, it gives CASSLAGGAAKTIQYF.

This clonotype was observed at least ten times. The V call is TRBV10-2, the J call TRBJ2-7; possibly TRBD2 for D (6 bases). The CDR3 contains 11 residues. The ends were cut back, 6 bases at V and 3 bases at J, with 6 bases in the middle. CDR1 and CDR2 (germline): WSHSY, SAAADI. In DNA form, the CDR3 reads TGCGCCAGCAGGGACTACTACGAGCAGTACTTC. This codes for CASRDYYEQYF.